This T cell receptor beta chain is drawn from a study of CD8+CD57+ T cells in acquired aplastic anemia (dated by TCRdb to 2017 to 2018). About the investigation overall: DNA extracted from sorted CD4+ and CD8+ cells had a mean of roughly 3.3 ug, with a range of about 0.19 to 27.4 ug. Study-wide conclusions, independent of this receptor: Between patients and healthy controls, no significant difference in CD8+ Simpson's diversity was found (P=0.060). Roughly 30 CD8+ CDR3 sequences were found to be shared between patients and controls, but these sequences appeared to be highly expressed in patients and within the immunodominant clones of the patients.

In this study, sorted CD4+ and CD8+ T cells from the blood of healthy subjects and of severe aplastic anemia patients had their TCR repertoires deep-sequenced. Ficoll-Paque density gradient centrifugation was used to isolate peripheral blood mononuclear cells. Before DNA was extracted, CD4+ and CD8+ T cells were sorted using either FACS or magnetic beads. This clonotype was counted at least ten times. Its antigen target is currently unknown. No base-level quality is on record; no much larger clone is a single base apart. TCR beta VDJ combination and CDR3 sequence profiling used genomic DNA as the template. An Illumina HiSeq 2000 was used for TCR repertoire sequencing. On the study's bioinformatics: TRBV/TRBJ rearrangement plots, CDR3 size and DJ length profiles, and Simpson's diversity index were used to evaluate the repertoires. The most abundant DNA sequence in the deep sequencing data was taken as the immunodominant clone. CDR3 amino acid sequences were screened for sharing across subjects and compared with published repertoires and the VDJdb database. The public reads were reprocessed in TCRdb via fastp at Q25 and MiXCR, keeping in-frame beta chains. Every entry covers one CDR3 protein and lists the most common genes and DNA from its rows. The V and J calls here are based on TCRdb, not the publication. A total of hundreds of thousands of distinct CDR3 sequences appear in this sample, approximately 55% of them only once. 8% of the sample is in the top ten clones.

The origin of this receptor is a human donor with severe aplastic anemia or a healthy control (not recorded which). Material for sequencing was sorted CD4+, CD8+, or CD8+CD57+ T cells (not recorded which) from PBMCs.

The nucleotides read TGTGCCAGCAGCCAAGGCGTGGACTTAGCGTGGTCAGATACGCAGTATTTT. Protein translation: CASSQGVDLAWSDTQYF. Recombination joined TRBV3-1 with TRBJ2-3; TRBD2 is a possible D gene, resting on 5 matching bases. V drops 1 base and J drops 4 bases, leaving 18 bases in between. The germline V gene (reference sequence) sets CDR1 to LGHDT and CDR2 to YNNKEL. The CDR3 goes from the cysteine to the phenylalanine over 17 residues. The retained sequence is limited to the CDR3, 51 bases, with the frame set at the first base.